A selection of T cell receptor beta chains follows, all from one sample in a study of a mutant IDH1 vaccine in newly diagnosed glioma. Repertoires were generated with immunoSEQ multiplex PCR, while TCRdb's copy carries only in-frame clones and drops some. Here the sample spans 12,000 to 15,000 clones, approximately 90% being singletons. Here the sequenced sample was PBMCs, taken from a glioma patient treated with radiotherapy, temozolomide or both. The receptors stem from a woman in her forties with glioma. Some clones in this sample may be carry-over from other donors' samples. Both conserved end residues are part of each CDR3. The D gene is left open where the match is weak. Not every row has a clone size; where given, it reads once, few, many or a size class.

size,D,J,V,CDR3,DNA
few,TRBD1,TRBJ1-5,TRBV19,CASSTTGQGRNQPQHF,TGTGCCAGTAGTACCACAGGACAGGGCCGAAATCAGCCCCAGCATTTT
once,NA,TRBJ1-1,TRBV30,CAWSVQGTEAFF,TGTGCCTGGAGTGTACAAGGGACTGAAGCTTTCTTT
NA,NA,TRBJ1-4,TRBV28,CASRGGVWEKLFF,TGTGCCAGCAGGGGAGGGGTTTGGGAAAAACTGTTTTTT
NA,NA,TRBJ1-3,TRBV6-1,CASSEDGGRNTIYF,TGTGCCAGCAGTGAAGATGGGGGGCGAAACACCATATATTTT
NA,TRBD1,TRBJ1-1,TRBV7-9,CASSSPGQGMNTEAFF,TGTGCCAGCAGCTCCCCGGGACAGGGTATGAACACTGAAGCTTTCTTT
few,NA,TRBJ1-2,TRBV7-9,CASSLWTESNYGYTF,TGTGCCAGCAGCTTATGGACAGAATCGAACTATGGCTACACCTTC
NA,TRBD1,TRBJ2-7,TRBV27,CASSSVGQGSYEQYF,TGTGCCAGCAGTTCAGTGGGACAGGGTTCCTACGAGCAGTACTTC
NA,NA,TRBJ1-5,TRBV27,CASKSAGPNQPQHF,TGTGCCAGCAAATCGGCAGGGCCAAATCAGCCCCAGCATTTT
once,TRBD1,TRBJ1-5,TRBV10-3,CAIRERTGANQPQHF,TGTGCCATCAGGGAAAGGACAGGGGCAAATCAGCCCCAGCATTTT
once,NA,TRBJ1-2,TRBV18,CASSPPPEGQKDYGYTF,TGTGCCAGCTCACCACCCCCTGAAGGGCAGAAGGACTATGGCTACACCTTC
NA,NA,TRBJ2-7,TRBV10-3,CAISESGRGYEQYF,TGTGCCATCAGTGAGTCCGGCAGGGGCTACGAGCAGTACTTC
NA,NA,TRBJ1-6,TRBV6-5,CASTFRTNSPLHF,TGTGCCAGCACCTTCAGGACGAATTCACCCCTCCACTTT
NA,NA,TRBJ1-5,TRBV19,CASSIDWRGSSNQPQHF,TGTGCCAGTAGTATAGATTGGAGGGGAAGTAGCAATCAGCCCCAGCATTTT
NA,NA,TRBJ2-7,TRBV6-6,CASSPGGSEQYF,TGTGCCAGCAGTCCCGGCGGATCCGAGCAGTACTTC
NA,NA,TRBJ1-6,TRBV19,CASSISGLRGALYNSPLHF,TGTGCCAGTAGTATAAGCGGGCTCCGGGGGGCCCTATATAATTCACCCCTCCACTTT
NA,NA,TRBJ1-4,TRBV7-6,CASSLRPNEKLFF,TGTGCCAGCAGCTTAAGGCCGAATGAAAAACTGTTTTTT
NA,TRBD1,TRBJ1-2,TRBV6-5,CASSYGTGGDYGYTF,TGTGCCAGCAGTTACGGGACAGGGGGCGACTATGGCTACACCTTC
NA,TRBD2,TRBJ2-1,TRBV30,CASGTKTYNEQFF,TGTGCCTCTGGGACTAAAACCTACAATGAGCAGTTCTTC
NA,NA,TRBJ1-1,TRBV5-1,CASSLWRGSEAFF,TGCGCCAGCAGCTTGTGGCGGGGGAGTGAAGCTTTCTTT
NA,NA,TRBJ2-7,TRBV4-2,CASSRVGAYEQYF,TGTGCCAGCAGCCGCGTAGGGGCCTACGAGCAGTACTTC
few,NA,TRBJ1-1,TRBV27,CASRPSGGGGEAFF,TGTGCCAGCAGGCCGTCGGGGGGAGGTGGGGAAGCTTTCTTT
NA,NA,TRBJ2-2,TRBV30,CAWRYTGSGELFF,TGTGCCTGGAGATACACAGGATCCGGGGAGCTGTTTTTT
NA,NA,TRBJ2-1,TRBV2,CASKILWSVNEQFF,TGTGCCAGCAAGATCCTTTGGTCCGTCAATGAGCAGTTCTTC